Listed here are 19 T cell receptor beta chains from one sample, sequenced in a study of T cell repertoires in cytomegalovirus infection. TCRdb re-called the reads with MiXCR, one entry per CDR3 protein. The top ten hold around 9.3% of the sample, which has 300,000 to 400,000 distinct CDR3 sequences, 15% to 20% seen once. Sequencing used PBMCs. The source is a human donor in good health (CMV status not recorded). Some clones in this sample may be carry-over from other donors' samples.

This chain's CDR3 is CASIRAGQNTEAFF. The CDR3 DNA sequence: TGTGCCAGCATTAGGGCGGGGCAGAACACTGAAGCTTTCTTT. The rearrangement joins TRBV2 to TRBJ1-1; tentatively, D is TRBD1 (5 bases). The V gene's germline CDR1 is SNHLY and CDR2 FYNNEI. Trimming removed 7 bases at V and 1 base at J, with 13 bases between. The CDR3 contains 14 residues.

This clonotype came up a few times. A read error may produce the germline difference seen at one junction end. The gene calls are TRBV6-6 and TRBJ1-1; D is ambiguous. Germline assignment: CDR1 MNHNY and CDR2 SVGAGI (reference sequence). The CDR3 is made up of 15 amino acids. The DNA of the CDR3 is TGTGCCAGCAGTGACACCGTACCCACCAACACTCAAGCTTTCTTT. This sequence encodes CASSDTVPTNTQAFF.

The V gene is TRBV6-6, the J gene TRBJ2-3; 9 nucleotides align to TRBD2. V shed 6 bases and J 2 bases; nucleotides not matched to a gene: 6. Germline CDR1 is MNHNY and CDR2 is SVGAGI (reference sequence). This CDR3 spans 15 amino acids. For the CDR3, the DNA is TGTGCCAGCAGCTGGCTAGCGGGGACCACAGATACGCAGTATTTT. As protein: CASSWLAGTTDTQYF.

The V gene is TRBV27, the J gene TRBJ1-6, with D tentatively TRBD1 (6 bases). This CDR3 region has 15 residues. The germline V gene encodes CDR1 MNHEY and CDR2 SMNVEV (reference sequence). The V and J ends lost 6 bases and 7 bases respectively, with 16 bases between them. The CDR3 reads CASRLRQASNSPLHF. The CDR3 DNA is TGTGCCAGCAGGTTACGACAGGCCTCCAATTCACCCCTCCACTTT.

The chain employs TRBV7-9 and TRBJ2-6; D not resolved. There are 15 residues in the CDR3. Trimming removed 6 bases at V and 0 bases at J, with 9 bases between. Germline V lookup: CDR1 SEHNR, CDR2 FQNEAQ (reference sequence). The CDR3 spells CASRLTSSGANVLTF. The CDR3 DNA is TGTGCCAGCAGGCTCACCAGCTCTGGGGCCAACGTCCTGACTTTC.

This clonotype was found a few times. The chain carries TRBV7-9 and TRBJ2-7; D unclear. Germline V lookup: CDR1 SEHNR, CDR2 FQNEAQ (reference sequence). This CDR3 has 12 amino acids. V gave up 1 base and J gave up 6 bases, with 7 bases separating them. CDR3: CASSLDILEQYF. In nucleotides, the CDR3 is TGTGCCAGCAGCTTAGATATCCTCGAGCAGTACTTC.

This chain connects TRBV11-3 to TRBJ2-2; D is perhaps TRBD1 or TRBD2 (5 bases each). Trimming took 7 bases from V and 3 from J, leaving 9 bases between them. The CDR3 has 13 amino acids. Germline-derived CDR1 and CDR2 are SGHNT and YENEEA. CDR3 coding DNA: TGTGCCAGCACGGGGCAGTACACCGGGGAGCTGTTTTTT. This encodes CASTGQYTGELFF.

Ten or more counts support this clonotype. V usage is TRBV7-8 and J usage is TRBJ2-1; D gene unclear. In germline, CDR1 is SGHVS, CDR2 FQNEAQ. The CDR3 is made up of 13 amino acids. V gave up 1 base and J gave up 5 bases, with 6 bases separating them. This CDR3 reads CASSLERDNEQFF. CDR3 nucleotide sequence: TGTGCCAGCAGCTTAGAACGGGACAATGAGCAGTTCTTC.

This clonotype was found many times. The CDR3 protein is CASSLREAGNTIYF. The CDR3 nucleotides read TGTGCCAGCAGCTTGCGGGAAGCTGGAAACACCATATATTTT. The chain joins TRBV12-3 or TRBV12-4 to TRBJ1-3; D gene unclear. CDR3 length: 14 amino acids. With 6 bases removed from V and 2 bases from J, the gap between germline ends came to 11 bases.

This clonotype was recorded a few times. V usage is TRBV7-9 and J usage is TRBJ2-7; D perhaps matches TRBD2 (7 bases). CDR1 and CDR2 from the germline V gene are SEHNR and FQNEAQ (reference sequence). Trimming cost V 2 bases and J 3 bases, with 14 bases left between them. The CDR3 sequence is 15 residues long. CDR3 loop: CASSLLGGADYEQYF. CDR3 nucleotide sequence: TGTGCCAGCAGCTTATTGGGGGGGGCAGACTACGAGCAGTACTTC.

This clonotype was seen at least ten times. CDR3 in DNA: TGTGCCACCACGTGGCCTAGCGGGGGATCATACAATGAGCAGTTCTTC. Protein: CATTWPSGGSYNEQFF. The chain couples TRBV12-3 or TRBV12-4 to TRBJ2-1, with 10 bases that match TRBD2. This CDR3 is built from 16 residues. V shed 10 bases and J 4 bases; nucleotides not matched to a gene: 13.

At least ten counts were recorded for this clonotype. The chain carries TRBV7-8 and TRBJ2-3; no firm D call. The CDR3 loop spans 16 amino acids. Germline loops: CDR1 SGHVS, CDR2 FQNEAQ. The ends were cut back, 0 bases at V and 2 bases at J, with 12 bases in the middle. The CDR3 spells CASSLASSSYTDTQYF. The CDR3 DNA sequence: TGTGCCAGCAGCTTAGCAAGCAGTAGCTACACAGATACGCAGTATTTT.

There are a few counts of this clonotype. V usage is TRBV7-6 and J usage is TRBJ2-5, with TRBD2 matching 7 bases. The V segment lost 0 bases and the J segment 1 base; nucleotides outside the gene matches: 5. Germline values: CDR1 SGHVS, CDR2 FNYEAQ. There are 16 residues in the CDR3. The CDR3 DNA reads as TGTGCCAGCAGCTTAGCGATAACGGGGGGCCAAGAGACCCAGTACTTC. This codes for CASSLAITGGQETQYF. Full variable domain (rest looked up from reference TRBV7-6 and TRBJ2-5): GAGVSQSPRYKVTKRGQDVALRCDPISGHVSLYWYRQALGQGPEFLTYFNYEAQQDKSGLPNDRFSAERPEGSISTLTIQRTEQRDSAMYRCASSLAITGGQETQYFGPGTRLLVL.

This clonotype was detected a few times. The V and J genes are TRBV2 and TRBJ2-1; 9 bases align to TRBD2. This CDR3 has 16 amino acids. The junction had 10 bases not matched to a gene; V was cut back by 5 bases and J by 5 bases. Germline V gene sequence: CDR1 SNHLY, CDR2 FYNNEI. The CDR3 protein is CASSFRLAGNNNEQFF. The CDR3, as DNA: TGTGCCAGCAGTTTTCGGCTAGCGGGGAATAACAATGAGCAGTTCTTC.

The rearrangement links TRBV6-5 to TRBJ2-3, with D possibly TRBD2 on 6 matching bases. CDR3 length: 17 residues. Germline CDR1 is MNHEY and CDR2 is SVGAGI. Trimming left V 6 bases short and J 0 bases short, with 19 bases between. CDR3 bases: TGTGCCAGCAGCTCCCAACTAAGCGGGTCTAGCACAGATACGCAGTATTTT. Protein product: CASSSQLSGSSTDTQYF.

This clonotype showed up just a few times. J is TRBJ1-5 and V is TRBV5-6; weak D call: TRBD1 (6 bases). This CDR3 has 16 amino acids. Germline V gene lookup returns CDR1 SGHDT and CDR2 YYEEEE. V dropped 0 bases and J dropped 0 bases, with 10 bases sitting between them. This chain's CDR3 is CASSLGTEVSNQPQHF. DNA of the CDR3: TGTGCCAGCAGCTTGGGGACAGAAGTTAGCAATCAGCCCCAGCATTTT.

This chain uses TRBV10-3 with TRBJ2-7; TRBD1 aligns across 7 bases. The V and J ends lost 6 bases and 0 bases, in that order; junction bases with no gene match: 5. CDR1 is ENHRY, CDR2 SYGVKD, per germline. This CDR3 has 14 residues. The CDR3 region is CAIRRDRYSYEQYF. CDR3 nucleotides: TGTGCCATCAGGAGGGACAGATACTCCTACGAGCAGTACTTC.

The chain employs TRBV20-1 and TRBJ2-1, with 9 nucleotides matching TRBD1. Germline loops: CDR1 DFQATT, CDR2 SNEGSKA (reference sequence). This CDR3 contains 15 residues. The trim removed 7 bases at V and 8 bases at J, leaving 15 bases unmatched. DNA of the CDR3: TGCAGTGGAGGCCCTGGGGACAGGGTCTCCGATGAGCAGTTCTTC. Encoded protein: CSGGPGDRVSDEQFF.

There are a few counts of this clonotype. J is TRBJ1-2 and V is TRBV28; D not certain. Germline-derived CDR1 and CDR2 are MDHEN and SYDVKM. CDR3 size: 12 residues. With 6 bases removed from V and 11 bases from J, the gap between germline ends came to 16 bases. The CDR3 spells CASSQDPLGYTF. The CDR3 DNA is TGTGCCAGCAGCCAGGACCCCCTAGGGTACACCTTC.